The present TCR beta chain was sequenced within a study of beta chain features in type 1 diabetes. Study-wide findings and caveats: Moderate yet significant TCRB CDR3 shortening was seen in Type 1 diabetes patients in all four CD4+ subsets.

The sample holds a few counts of this clone. What it recognizes is unknown. Purity of each sorted population was above 95%. TCRB transcripts that were expressed got sequenced, as all of the isolated RNA had been reverse transcribed. Here immunoSEQ multiplex PCR was the method, and the copy in TCRdb shows in-frame clones only, minus some. The sample holds about 660,000 clones; about 14% are singletons and the top ten take approximately 0.042%. Germline CDR1 reads GTSNPN; CDR2 reads SVGIG (reference sequence). Losses at the gene ends were 6 bases for V and 2 bases for J; bases not matched to a gene: 6. The CDR3 consists of 14 residues.

The sequenced material came from naive CD4+ T cells from blood. The origin of this receptor is a man younger than 35 with type 1 diabetes. The rearrangement joins TRBV30 to TRBJ1-5; 8 positions agree with TRBD1. For the CDR3, the DNA is TGTGCCTGTGACACGACAGGGGGCAATCAGCCCCAGCATTTT. Protein: CACDTTGGNQPQHF.